The 21 T cell receptor beta chains below all came from one sample that was sequenced in a study of OX40 agonist ivuxolimab in advanced cancers. TCRdb's copy holds only in-frame clones and misses some; the assay was immunoSEQ multiplex PCR. The sample contains 40,000 to 50,000 clones, 87% of which appear only once. Sequencing used CD4+ or CD8+ T cells sorted from blood, obtained in a trial of the OX40 agonist ivuxolimab. The receptors here all came from an adult with an advanced solid tumor such as melanoma, head and neck, liver or kidney cancer.

The chain employs TRBV19 and TRBJ2-7, with no clear D. V lost 3 bases, J lost 6 bases, and 9 bases lay in between. Germline CDR1 LNHDA, CDR2 SQIVND (reference sequence). The CDR3 is 12 amino acids. CDR3 region: CASSMSHSEQYF. The CDR3 nucleotides are TGTGCCAGTAGTATGTCCCACTCCGAGCAGTACTTC.

This clone was seen more than once but under ten times. The chain uses TRBV6-1 and TRBJ2-7; 8 nucleotides match TRBD2. The ends lost 5 bases at V and 2 bases at J; junction bases unmatched: 5. Germline assignment: CDR1 MNHNS and CDR2 SASEGT. This CDR3 is 14 amino acids long. The CDR3 loop reads CASSKVAGTYEQYF. The CDR3 nucleotides are TGTGCCAGCAGTAAGGTAGCGGGAACCTACGAGCAGTACTTC.

V is TRBV19 and J is TRBJ1-6; 7 bases align to TRBD1. Germline CDR1 LNHDA, CDR2 SQIVND (reference sequence). With V trimmed by 2 bases and J by 7 bases, 5 bases remained unmatched. The CDR3 length is 15 residues. The CDR3 region has the DNA TGTGCCAGTAGTATAAGGGGGCAGGGGAATTCACCCCTCCACTTT. Translating gives CASSIRGQGNSPLHF.

The CDR3 spells CASSTWGGRAKNIQYF. As DNA, the CDR3 is TGTGCCAGCAGCACCTGGGGAGGGCGGGCCAAAAACATTCAGTACTTC. The chain is built from TRBV11-2 and TRBJ2-4; 7 nucleotides line up with TRBD2. The CDR3 has 16 amino acids. Germline lookup yields CDR1 SGHAT and CDR2 FQNNGV. After removal of 5 bases from V and 1 base from J, the junction contained 8 bases not matched to a gene. Supplemented by reference TRBV11-2 and TRBJ2-4, the full variable domain reads EAGVAQSPRYKIIEKRQSVAFWCNPISGHATLYWYQQILGQGPKLLIQFQNNGVVDDSQLPKDRFSAERLKGVDSTLKIQPAKLEDSAVYLCASSTWGGRAKNIQYFGAGTRLSVL.

The genes are TRBV19 and TRBJ1-3, with 8 bases matching TRBD1. Per germline, CDR1 LNHDA and CDR2 SQIVND (reference sequence). V trimming: 2 bases; J trimming: 4 bases; junction bases outside the gene matches: 1. The CDR3 has 14 amino acids. In nucleotides, the CDR3 is TGTGCCAGTAGTATACAGGGGGCCGGAAACACCATATATTTT. The encoded protein is CASSIQGAGNTIYF.

In regard to this clone: Other DNA variants within this sample encode the same CDR3. The gene calls are TRBV7-9 and TRBJ1-4, with a weak D call TRBD1 (6 bases). The CDR3 runs 12 residues. Trimming removed 5 bases at V and 7 bases at J, with 8 bases between. Germline loops: CDR1 SEHNR, CDR2 FQNEAQ (reference sequence). CDR3 in amino acids: CASSPQGEKLFF. CDR3 DNA: TGTGCCAGCAGCCCACAGGGTGAAAAACTGTTTTTT.

The V and J genes are TRBV9 and TRBJ2-4, with 10 bases that match TRBD1. V shed 4 bases and J 5 bases; nucleotides not matched to a gene: 6. There are 15 residues in the CDR3. Germline CDR1 reads SGDLS; CDR2 reads YYNGEE. Written as DNA, the CDR3 is TGTGCCAGCAGCCGAGGGGGGACAGGGGAAAACATTCAGTACTTC. Protein product: CASSRGGTGENIQYF.

This sequence joins TRBV2 and TRBJ2-2, with 8 bases identical to TRBD2. Unmatched junction bases numbered 10, after V lost 7 bases and J lost 3 bases. CDR1 is SNHLY, CDR2 FYNNEI, per germline. CDR3 length: 16 amino acids. DNA of the CDR3: TGTGCCAGCACCAAAACCGGGACTAGTTACACCGGGGAGCTGTTTTTT. Protein product: CASTKTGTSYTGELFF.

This clone was found once. The chain combines TRBV5-1 with TRBJ1-3, with D perhaps TRBD1 (5 bases). CDR3 length: 16 residues. CDR1 and CDR2 (germline): SGHRS, YFSETQ. V was pared by 2 bases and J by 0 bases, with 12 bases between. CDR3 sequence: CASSFSRGGSGNTIYF. CDR3 DNA sequence: TGCGCCAGCAGCTTTTCGAGGGGAGGCTCTGGAAACACCATATATTTT.

A word on this clone: A read error may produce the germline difference seen at one junction end. The chain has TRBV5-1 and TRBJ2-5; D unresolved. The CDR3 is made up of 14 amino acids. CDR1 and CDR2 from the germline V gene are SGHRS and YFSETQ. CDR3 protein: CASHLGNIQETQYF. The CDR3 DNA is TGCGCCAGCCACTTAGGGAATATCCAAGAGACTCAGTACTTC.

This chain connects TRBV9 to TRBJ2-5; D is unclear. This CDR3 has 14 amino acids. V shed 2 bases and J shed 4 bases, with 12 bases lying between them. Germline assignment: CDR1 SGDLS and CDR2 YYNGEE. Here the CDR3 reads CASSVVPLGETQYF. The CDR3 DNA reads as TGTGCCAGCAGCGTCGTCCCCCTGGGAGAGACCCAGTACTTC.

The chain has TRBV5-1 and TRBJ2-2, with 7 bases that match TRBD2. Germline V lookup: CDR1 SGHRS, CDR2 YFSETQ. J lost 1 base, V lost 0 bases, and 3 bases had no gene match. CDR3 length: 16 residues. In DNA form, the CDR3 reads TGCGCCAGCAGCTTGGGTACTAGCGAGAACACCGGGGAGCTGTTTTTT. As protein: CASSLGTSENTGELFF.

In its sample, this clone was seen once. The chain carries TRBV6-6 and TRBJ1-4; the D gene is possibly TRBD1 (5 bases). Per germline, CDR1 MNHNY and CDR2 SVGAGI (reference sequence). Trimming took off 2 bases at V and 2 bases at J, with 12 bases between the two ends. The length of the CDR3 is 16 residues. The CDR3 bases are TGTGCCAGCAGTTACCGGGGGGTGGGGACTAATGAAAAACTGTTTTTT. Encoded protein: CASSYRGVGTNEKLFF.

The chain carries TRBV18 and TRBJ2-4; D not resolved. The CDR3 consists of 14 residues. V was trimmed by 3 bases and J by 4 bases, leaving 10 bases between them. Germline lookup yields CDR1 KGHSH and CDR2 LQKENI. CDR3 in DNA: TGTGCCAGCTCACCCTCAGGTCTTAAAAACATTCAGTACTTC. Its protein product is CASSPSGLKNIQYF.

The chain uses TRBV6-1 and TRBJ2-7; D may correspond to TRBD1 or TRBD2 (5 bases each). V was shortened by 4 bases and J by 0 bases, with 13 bases between the two germline ends. CDR3 length equals 15 residues. Germline V gene sequence: CDR1 MNHNS, CDR2 SASEGT. CDR3 in amino acids: CASSARDGSSYEQYF. The CDR3 DNA sequence: TGTGCCAGCAGTGCCCGGGACGGAAGCTCCTACGAGCAGTACTTC.

This chain connects TRBV2 to TRBJ1-5; 9 positions match TRBD1. The V gene's germline CDR1 is SNHLY and CDR2 FYNNEI. V trimming: 8 bases; J trimming: 5 bases; junction bases outside the gene matches: 10. CDR3 size: 15 residues. CDR3 nucleotides: TGTGCCAGCCTCGTAGGAACAGGGGGCCATCAGCCCCAGCATTTT. This gives the protein CASLVGTGGHQPQHF.

The chain links TRBV6-1 to TRBJ1-5; D gene uncertain. Germline assignment: CDR1 MNHNS and CDR2 SASEGT. There are 13 residues in the CDR3. With 3 bases removed from V and 7 bases from J, the gap between germline ends came to 10 bases. As DNA, the CDR3 is TGTGCCAGCAGTGAGTCCGGGGTCCAGCCCCAGCATTTT. The encoded protein is CASSESGVQPQHF.

J is TRBJ2-5 and V is TRBV18, with D possibly matching TRBD2 (5 bases). CDR1 and CDR2 from the germline V gene are KGHSH and LQKENI. This CDR3 spans 10 amino acids. V lost 11 bases, J lost 5 bases, and 9 bases lay in between. CDR3: CAGSRETQYF. The CDR3, as DNA: TGTGCCGGGAGCAGGGAGACCCAGTACTTC.

The chain combines TRBV9 with TRBJ2-3; TRBD1 aligns across 8 bases. J lost 0 bases, V lost 4 bases, and 7 bases had no gene match. Germline lookup yields CDR1 SGDLS and CDR2 YYNGEE. CDR3 size: 16 residues. This CDR3 is CASSLTGGSSTDTQYF. The CDR3 coding sequence is TGTGCCAGCAGCTTAACAGGGGGTTCTAGCACAGATACGCAGTATTTT.

The table lists this clone with a count of one. The CDR3 DNA follows: TGTGCCAGCAGCTCGCGACAGACTCAAGAGACCCAGTACTTC. Its protein product is CASSSRQTQETQYF. The rearrangement links TRBV7-8 to TRBJ2-5; possibly TRBD1 for D (5 bases). In germline, CDR1 is SGHVS, CDR2 FQNEAQ. V shed 4 bases and J shed 2 bases, with 11 bases lying between them. The CDR3 sequence is 14 residues long.

Only a few counts were recorded for this clone. V is TRBV7-3 and J is TRBJ2-2; the D gene is possibly TRBD1 (6 bases). Per the germline V gene, CDR1 is SGHTA and CDR2 is FQGTGA. CDR3 length: 14 residues. Trimming pared 6 bases from V and 6 bases from J, leaving 14 bases between. CDR3 loop: CASSPHRQAGELFF. CDR3 bases: TGTGCCAGCAGTCCCCACAGACAGGCCGGGGAGCTGTTTTTT.